This T cell receptor beta chain stems from a study of T cell responses to AZD1222 COVID-19 vaccine. Comment on this clone: Its specificity is unknown.

General study findings and limits: In all cases, repertoires were sampled only after the peak T cell response. Researchers report vaccine-associated CD4 TCRs spanning spike, with dominance at 160-218 and 743-854. Females made up more of the donors, who were largely white British, and clonal diversity may have come out too low.

Measured with immunoSEQ multiplex PCR; TCRdb has only the in-frame clones, and not every one. In the table there are about 120,000 clones, about 90% of which are singletons. Doses given second, at about 4 or about 12 weeks, were pooled. Per germline, CDR1 MDHEN and CDR2 SYDVKM. Deletions cut 6 bases from V and 6 bases from J, with 14 bases between. The CDR3 covers 14 residues. This clonotype was obtained from an adult who received the AZD1222 COVID-19 vaccine. This chain uses TRBV28 with TRBJ2-2; D is uncertain. Specimen: peripheral blood, collected 28 days after the second AZD1222 dose. This CDR3 reads CASSPHGVPGELFF. The DNA of the CDR3 is TGTGCCAGCAGCCCTCATGGGGTTCCCGGGGAGCTGTTTTTT.